In its sample, the clone carrying this TCR beta chain was seen a few times. What it binds is unknown. Expressed TCRB transcripts were sequenced after all isolated RNA was converted to cDNA. Clones were sequenced by immunoSEQ multiplex PCR, and TCRdb holds only the in-frame ones, with some missing. The sample lists about 170,000 clones; roughly 7.1% were seen once. The sample comes from a study of beta chain features in type 1 diabetes. Study-wide findings and caveats: Shorter TCRB CDR3s, moderately but significantly so, were found in Type 1 diabetes patients in all four CD4+ subsets. The naive, central memory and Treg TCRB repertoires of patients appeared to be more similar to one another than those of healthy donors.

The CDR3 has 17 residues. V shed 1 base and J shed 1 base, with 14 bases lying between them. Per germline, CDR1 SGHVS and CDR2 FQNEAQ. The gene calls are TRBV7-8 and TRBJ1-5, with a possible D match to TRBD1 (5 bases). Material for sequencing was central memory CD4+ T cells from blood. This sequence originates from a woman between 40 and 50 years old with type 1 diabetes. The CDR3 is CASSLVSGGSSNQPQHF. The DNA of the CDR3 is TGTGCCAGCAGCTTAGTATCCGGGGGATCAAGCAATCAGCCCCAGCATTTT.